This TCR beta chain was identified during a study of CD8+ T cells in alopecia areata. Study context: Treated patients were given 5 to 10 mg oral tofacitinib twice daily.

In regard to this clone: Its antigen is unknown.

Germline V gene lookup returns CDR1 MNHNY and CDR2 SVGAGI (reference sequence). V shed 2 bases and J shed 3 bases, with 4 bases lying between them. The CDR3 extends over 12 amino acids. The study, taken as a whole, reports: Among the cells sequenced in scalp samples are also the resident alphabeta T cells of normal skin. Unlike in mice, where it was clearer, TCR sharing across patients was less clear, possibly HLA-related.

In each case, RNA was isolated and then reverse transcribed into cDNA as the sequencing template. Assay: immunoSEQ multiplex PCR; the TCRdb copy retains only in-frame clones and omits some. This table holds some 120,000 clones, roughly 61% found once. Sequencing used CD4+ T cells sorted from blood, obtained at week 0. This sequence was found in a human donor with alopecia areata. The rearrangement uses TRBV6-6 and TRBJ1-2; no definite D call. CDR3 nucleotides: TGTGCCAGCAGTTACGCGGACTATGGCTACACCTTC. Translated: CASSYADYGYTF.